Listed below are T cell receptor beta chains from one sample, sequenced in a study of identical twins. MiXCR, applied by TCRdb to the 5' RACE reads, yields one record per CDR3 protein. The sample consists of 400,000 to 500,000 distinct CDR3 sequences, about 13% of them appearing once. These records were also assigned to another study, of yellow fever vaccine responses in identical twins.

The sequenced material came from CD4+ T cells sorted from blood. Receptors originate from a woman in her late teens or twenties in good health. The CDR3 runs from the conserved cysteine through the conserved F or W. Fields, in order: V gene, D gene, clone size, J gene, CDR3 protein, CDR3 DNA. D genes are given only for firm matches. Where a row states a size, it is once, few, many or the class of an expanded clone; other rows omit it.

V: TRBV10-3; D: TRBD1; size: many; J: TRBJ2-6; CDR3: CAISGTGGYSGANVLTF; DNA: TGTGCCATCAGTGGGACAGGGGGATACTCTGGGGCCAACGTCCTGACTTTC
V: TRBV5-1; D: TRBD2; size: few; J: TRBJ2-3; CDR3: CASSLGRAGTINTSSTDTQYF; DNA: TGCGCCAGCAGCCTTGGGCGCGCCGGGACTATCAATACTTCTAGCACAGATACGCAGTATTTT
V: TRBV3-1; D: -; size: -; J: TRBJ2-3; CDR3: CASSQAPSRADTQYF; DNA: TGTGCCAGCAGCCAAGCCCCATCAAGGGCAGATACGCAGTATTTT
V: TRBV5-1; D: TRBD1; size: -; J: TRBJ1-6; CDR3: CASSHGQGDSPLHF; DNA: TGCGCCAGCAGCCACGGACAGGGGGATTCACCCCTCCACTTT
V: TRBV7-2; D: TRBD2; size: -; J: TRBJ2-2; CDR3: CASSLALAGSNTGELFF; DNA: TGTGCCAGCAGCTTAGCCCTAGCGGGATCGAACACCGGGGAGCTGTTTTTT
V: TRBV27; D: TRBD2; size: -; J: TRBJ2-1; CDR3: CASSLSKLAGAYNEQFF; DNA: TGTGCCAGCAGTTTATCGAAACTAGCGGGAGCCTACAATGAGCAGTTCTTC
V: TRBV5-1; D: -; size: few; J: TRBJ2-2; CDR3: CASSNTPNTGELFF; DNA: TGCGCCAGCAGTAACACTCCGAACACCGGGGAGCTGTTTTTT
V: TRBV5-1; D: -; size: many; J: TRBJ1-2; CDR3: CASSRDGLYGYTF; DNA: TGCGCCAGCAGTCGGGACGGACTCTATGGCTACACCTTC
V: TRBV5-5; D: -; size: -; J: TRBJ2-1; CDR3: CASSGISVGNEQFF; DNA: TGTGCCAGCAGCGGGATAAGCGTGGGGAATGAGCAGTTCTTC
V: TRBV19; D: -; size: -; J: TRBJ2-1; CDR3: CASHRADSPEQFF; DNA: TGTGCCAGCCACAGGGCCGACAGCCCTGAGCAGTTCTTC
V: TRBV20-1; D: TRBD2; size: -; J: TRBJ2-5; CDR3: CSALPVLAGGPIGETQYF; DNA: TGCAGTGCTTTACCTGTACTAGCGGGGGGGCCAATTGGAGAGACCCAGTACTTC
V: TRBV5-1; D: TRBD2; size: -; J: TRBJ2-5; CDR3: CASHRGLTQETQYF; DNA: TGCGCCAGCCATCGGGGACTAACCCAAGAGACCCAGTACTTC
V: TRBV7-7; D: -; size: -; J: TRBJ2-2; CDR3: CASSLIGDANTGELFF; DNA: TGTGCTAGCAGCTTAATTGGTGATGCGAACACCGGGGAGCTGTTTTTT
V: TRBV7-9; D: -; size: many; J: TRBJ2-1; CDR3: CASSFRLYEQFF; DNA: TGTGCCAGCAGCTTCAGACTCTACGAGCAGTTCTTC
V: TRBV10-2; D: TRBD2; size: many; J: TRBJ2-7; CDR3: CASSELGLARYEQYF; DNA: TGCGCCAGCAGTGAACTGGGACTAGCTCGGTACGAGCAGTACTTC
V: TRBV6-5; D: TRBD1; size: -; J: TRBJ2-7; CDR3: CASSWDRQAYEQYF; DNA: TGTGCCAGCAGTTGGGACAGGCAAGCCTACGAGCAGTACTTC
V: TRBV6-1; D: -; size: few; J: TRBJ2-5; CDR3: CASSPGGSQETQYF; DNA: TGTGCCAGCAGCCCTGGGGGTAGCCAAGAGACCCAGTACTTC
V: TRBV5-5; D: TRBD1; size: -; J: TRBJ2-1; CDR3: CASSLPGQGVSEQFF; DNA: TGTGCCAGCAGCTTACCGGGACAGGGGGTTAGCGAGCAGTTCTTC
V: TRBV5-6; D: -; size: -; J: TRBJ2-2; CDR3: CASSSLGLGTGELFF; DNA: TGTGCCAGCAGCTCCCTGGGGCTTGGCACCGGGGAGCTGTTTTTT
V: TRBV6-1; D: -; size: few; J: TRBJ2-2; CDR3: CASRDDTKHNTGELFF; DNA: TGTGCCAGCAGGGACGACACCAAGCATAACACCGGGGAGCTGTTTTTT
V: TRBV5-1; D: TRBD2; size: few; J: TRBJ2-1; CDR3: CASSSGLGAGESSYNEQFF; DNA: TGCGCCAGCAGCTCGGGTTTGGGAGCGGGAGAATCCTCCTACAATGAGCAGTTCTTC
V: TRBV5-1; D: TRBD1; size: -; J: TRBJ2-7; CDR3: CASSLAPRQGVMHEQYF; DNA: TGCGCCAGCAGCTTGGCACCAAGACAGGGAGTAATGCACGAGCAGTACTTC
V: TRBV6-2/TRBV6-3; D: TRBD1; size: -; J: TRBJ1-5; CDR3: CASTSRMAGGSQPQHF; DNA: TGTGCCAGCACCTCCCGGATGGCAGGGGGAAGTCAGCCCCAGCATTTT
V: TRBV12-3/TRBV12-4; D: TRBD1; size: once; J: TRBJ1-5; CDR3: CASSPDRVDQPQHF; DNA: TGTGCCAGCAGTCCGGACAGGGTTGACCAGCCCCAGCATTTT
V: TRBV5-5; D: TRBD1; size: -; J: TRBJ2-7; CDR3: CASSSGQDIAYEQYF; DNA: TGTGCCAGCAGCTCCGGACAGGACATCGCCTACGAGCAGTACTTC
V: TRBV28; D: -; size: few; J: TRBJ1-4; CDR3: CASSLGVRTEKLFF; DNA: TGTGCCAGCAGTTTAGGAGTAAGAACTGAAAAACTGTTTTTT
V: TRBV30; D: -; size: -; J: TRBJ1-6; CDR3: CAWSPLERSSYNSPLHF; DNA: TGTGCCTGGAGTCCCCTCGAGAGAAGTTCCTATAATTCACCCCTCCACTTT
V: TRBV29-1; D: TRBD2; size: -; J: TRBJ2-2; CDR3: CSVAGTSGRASGELFF; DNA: TGCAGCGTAGCCGGGACTAGCGGGAGGGCCTCAGGGGAGCTGTTTTTT
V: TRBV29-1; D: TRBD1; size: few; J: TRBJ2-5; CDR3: CSVSGTAWDQYF; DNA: TGCAGCGTATCCGGGACAGCTTGGGACCAGTACTTC
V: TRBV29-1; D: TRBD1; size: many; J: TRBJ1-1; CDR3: CSGQGQVTEAFF; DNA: TGTTCCGGACAGGGGCAGGTCACTGAAGCTTTCTTT
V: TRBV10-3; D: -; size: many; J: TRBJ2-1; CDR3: CAIRADSYNEQFF; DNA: TGTGCCATCAGGGCCGACAGCTACAATGAGCAGTTCTTC
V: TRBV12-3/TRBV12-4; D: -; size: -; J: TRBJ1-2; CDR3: CASSLRDVSYGYTF; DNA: TGTGCCAGCAGTTTAAGGGACGTGAGCTATGGCTACACCTTC